This T cell receptor (beta chain) was observed in a study of blood T cells in healthy people across ages. Together with a sample-barcoded 5' primer, a J-beta primer mix was included in a second PCR lasting roughly 6 to 12 cycles. Each cDNA molecule was tagged by a template-switch adaptor that had 12 random nucleotides. Each CDR3 protein gets one entry after TCRdb re-called the 5' RACE reads with MiXCR. This repertoire shows around 1,700,000 distinct CDR3 sequences, about 30% found once; its top ten account for about 8%. The V end was cut by 4 bases, the J end by 4 bases, with 12 bases between. Per germline, CDR1 SGHTA and CDR2 FQGNSA. This CDR3 is 14 amino acids long.

Source material: blood. The chain combines TRBV7-2 with TRBJ2-3; D remains unclear. The clonotype was recovered from a woman aged 30 to 39 in good health. CDR3 sequence reads: CASSYPFRPDTQYF. The CDR3 nucleotides are TGTGCCAGCAGCTACCCCTTCCGGCCAGATACGCAGTATTTT.